This TCR beta chain was recorded in a study of T cell changes during pregnancy in multiple sclerosis (dated by TCRdb to the late 2010s). Describing the broader study: The study examined how the T cell repertoire changed over the course of pregnancy in women with multiple sclerosis.

Via the germline V gene, CDR1 is KGHSH and CDR2 LQKENI. V loses 3 bases at its end and J loses 3 bases; junction bases beyond the gene matches: 12. The CDR3 holds 17 amino acids from the cysteine to the phenylalanine. Of all the DNA, just the CDR3 is kept, 51 bases in frame from base 1. This clone was seen only once. Its target antigen remains unknown. Per-base qualities were not stored, and no clone one base away is much larger. Receptors were amplified or captured by the immunoSEQ multiplex PCR assay. The table comes from immuneACCESS by way of TCRdb, which keeps in-frame sequences with V and J called. Part of the clones is missing from these tables; in studies checked, under half for an unresolved V gene and the rest for unknown reasons. Counted in this sample were around 40,000 clones; less than 95% of them appeared once. The ten most abundant clones make up 0.4% to 0.6% of the sample.

This specimen consisted of CD4+ T cells from peripheral blood mononuclear cells, obtained in the first trimester of pregnancy. The receptor was derived from a female donor in good health, enrolled as a control in a pregnancy study. The V and J segments used are TRBV18 and TRBJ1-2, with 8 bases aligning to TRBD1. The DNA is TGTGCCAGCTCACCGCTGGGACAGGCCCTGGGAGACTATGGCTACACCTTC. This codes for CASSPLGQALGDYGYTF.